The 16 T cell receptor beta chains presented below share a single source sample, sequenced in a study of cytomegalovirus exposure and HLA in healthy donors. The PCR ran on 60 Vbeta and 13 Jbeta primers. The repertoire was sequenced with immunoSEQ multiplex PCR; TCRdb's copy has only in-frame clones and lacks some. The sample lists approximately 88,000 clones, around 82% occurring once. The sample taken for sequencing was PBMCs. All receptors derive from a man aged 18 to 29 in good health and CMV-seronegative.

The CDR3 nucleotides are TGTGCCAGCAGCTTAGGGCCTGGGCAAAGCAATCAGCCCCAGCATTTT. Protein: CASSLGPGQSNQPQHF. The chain couples TRBV7-6 to TRBJ1-5; D uncertain. The germline gives CDR1 SGHVS, CDR2 FNYEAQ. The CDR3 is 16 residues long. Trimming took 1 base from V and 1 from J, leaving 11 bases between them. The full variable domain, its missing parts supplied by reference TRBV7-6 and TRBJ1-5, is GAGVSQSPRYKVTKRGQDVALRCDPISGHVSLYWYRQALGQGPEFLTYFNYEAQQDKSGLPNDRFSAERPEGSISTLTIQRTEQRDSAMYRCASSLGPGQSNQPQHFGDGTRLSIL.

This chain joins TRBV11-2 and TRBJ1-3; no definite D call. Deletions cut 7 bases from V and 4 bases from J, with 17 bases between. This CDR3 spans 15 amino acids. Germline CDR1 reads SGHAT; CDR2 reads FQNNGV. The CDR3 DNA sequence: TGTGCCAGCACCTCGTGGCCCCGAGGAGGAAACACCATATATTTT. Its protein is CASTSWPRGGNTIYF.

The CDR3 sequence is CASSEAAGFYNSPLHF. CDR3 nucleotides: TGTGCCAGCAGTGAGGCTGCGGGATTTTATAATTCACCCCTCCACTTT. This sequence joins TRBV25-1 and TRBJ1-6; D is uncertain. The ends were cut back, 3 bases at V and 4 bases at J, with 13 bases in the middle. This CDR3 region has 16 residues. The germline gives CDR1 MGHDK, CDR2 SYGVNS.

This clone was seen only once. This chain joins TRBV28 and TRBJ2-7, with no clear D. Germline lookup yields CDR1 MDHEN and CDR2 SYDVKM. V gave up 6 bases and J gave up 6 bases, with 18 bases separating them. This CDR3 contains 14 residues. CDR3 DNA: TGTGCCAGCAGACCAACCCGCCAGGTCCCCGAGCAGTACTTC. Residues: CASRPTRQVPEQYF.

This chain joins TRBV5-8 and TRBJ1-5; no reliable D call. Germline lookup yields CDR1 SGHTS and CDR2 YDEGEE. V shed 2 bases and J shed 5 bases, with 14 bases lying between them. The CDR3 is 15 residues long. The CDR3 DNA sequence: TGTGCCAGCAGCTTAAGCGGCATGGAGTATCAGCCCCAGCATTTT. It is translated as CASSLSGMEYQPQHF.

This chain connects TRBV7-6 to TRBJ1-1, with D hard to call. CDR1 is SGHVS and CDR2 is FNYEAQ in the germline V gene. V dropped 6 bases and J dropped 5 bases, with 19 bases sitting between them. This CDR3 is 15 amino acids long. The CDR3 here is CASSLPAGVATEAFF. The DNA for the CDR3 is TGTGCCAGCAGTTTACCCGCCGGGGTTGCTACTGAAGCTTTCTTT.

This clone was counted once. A junction end diverges from the germline sequence, so it may reflect a read error. V gene TRBV7-9 combines with J gene TRBJ2-6, with D possibly matching TRBD2 (6 bases). The CDR3 is 17 amino acids. Germline values: CDR1 SEHNR, CDR2 FQNEAQ (reference sequence). The CDR3: CSSSLYGGLSGANVLTF. CDR3 coding DNA: TGTTCCAGCAGCTTATACGGAGGGCTCTCTGGGGCCAACGTCCTGACTTTC. Combining the CDR3 with reference TRBV7-9 and TRBJ2-6 gives the whole variable domain DTGVSQNPRHKITKRGQNVTFRCDPISEHNRLYWYRQTLGQGPEFLTYFQNEAQLEKSRLLSDRFSAERPKGSFSTLEIQRTEQGDSAMYLCSSSLYGGLSGANVLTFGAGSRLTVL.

This sequence joins TRBV2 and TRBJ1-5, with D tentatively TRBD1 (5 bases). Germline V gives CDR1 SNHLY, CDR2 FYNNEI. The CDR3 sequence is 18 residues long. V was cut by 1 base and J by 3 bases, with 19 bases left in between. The CDR3 is CASSEDLAGPDHNQPQHF. CDR3 in DNA: TGTGCCAGCAGTGAAGATTTGGCAGGGCCGGACCACAATCAGCCCCAGCATTTT.

This sequence joins TRBV2 and TRBJ1-1; a possible D gene is TRBD1 (5 bases). Between the trimmed V and J ends, which lost 6 bases and 2 bases, there was a span of 10 bases. The CDR3 has 13 amino acids. Per the germline V gene, CDR1 is SNHLY and CDR2 is FYNNEI. CDR3 DNA: TGTGCCAGCAGCAGGGATTTTAACACTGAAGCTTTCTTT. The encoded protein is CASSRDFNTEAFF.

As to this clone: Mismatch with germline at one junction end may stem from a read error. The V gene is TRBV7-9, the J gene TRBJ2-1, with TRBD2 matching 10 bases. CDR3 length equals 15 residues. Per the germline V gene, CDR1 is SEHNR and CDR2 is FQNEAQ (reference sequence). The CDR3 DNA follows: TGTTCCAGCAGCTTAACCAGCGGGGGGGCAAATGAGCAGTTCTTC. Protein product: CSSSLTSGGANEQFF.

The chain couples TRBV27 to TRBJ2-6; a weak D match, TRBD2 (6 bases). This CDR3 contains 16 residues. The germline CDR1 and CDR2 sequences are MNHEY and SMNVEV (reference sequence). The V end was cut by 2 bases, the J end by 3 bases, with 11 bases between. The DNA for the CDR3 is TGTGCCAGCAGTTTAACCCAGGGAGGTGGGGCCAACGTCCTGACTTTC. This encodes CASSLTQGGGANVLTF.

The gene calls are TRBV4-2 and TRBJ1-1; 9 bases match TRBD1. This CDR3 region has 16 residues. V gave up 0 bases and J gave up 3 bases; unmatched junction bases: 5. CDR1 and CDR2 from the germline V gene are LGHNA and YNFKEQ. The CDR3 protein is CASSQEGWTGDTEAFF. CDR3 bases: TGTGCCAGCAGCCAAGAGGGTTGGACAGGGGACACTGAAGCTTTCTTT.

The V gene is TRBV9, the J gene TRBJ2-5, with 9 bases that match TRBD1. V was pared by 0 bases and J by 2 bases, with 8 bases of the junction left unmatched. Germline CDR1 SGDLS, CDR2 YYNGEE. This CDR3 has 17 amino acids. CDR3 residues: CASSVEGGQGFQETQYF. CDR3 DNA sequence: TGTGCCAGCAGCGTAGAAGGGGGACAGGGATTTCAAGAGACCCAGTACTTC.

This CDR3 is CASSPGTGPHEQYF. The CDR3 DNA follows: TGTGCCAGCTCACCCGGGACAGGCCCGCACGAGCAGTACTTC. The chain carries TRBV18 and TRBJ2-7; 8 positions agree with TRBD1. V shed 3 bases and J 5 bases; nucleotides not matched to a gene: 6. Germline CDR1 KGHSH, CDR2 LQKENI. This CDR3 contains 14 residues.

The chain uses TRBV4-1 and TRBJ2-5; 11 positions agree with TRBD2. This CDR3 is 19 amino acids long. Germline trimming cut 1 base from V and 1 base from J; bases unmatched to any gene: 11. Germline lookup yields CDR1 MGHRA and CDR2 YSYEKL. This CDR3 reads CASSQGRTSGPRFQETQYF. The CDR3 region has the DNA TGCGCCAGCAGCCAAGGTCGGACTAGCGGGCCCCGTTTCCAAGAGACCCAGTACTTC.

This clone has only a few counts. This chain joins TRBV25-1 and TRBJ2-7; 9 bases agree with TRBD1. This CDR3 has 14 residues. Trimming at V came to 3 bases and at J to 5 bases, leaving 5 bases not matched to a gene. Germline values: CDR1 MGHDK, CDR2 SYGVNS. This CDR3 reads CASSDRTGVHEQYF. The CDR3 DNA reads as TGTGCCAGCAGTGACCGGACAGGGGTCCACGAGCAGTACTTC.